Listed below are T cell receptor beta chains from one sample, sequenced in a study of a mutant IDH1 vaccine in newly diagnosed glioma. These receptors have no known antigen. Sequencing was performed with immunoSEQ multiplex PCR; in TCRdb, only in-frame clones are kept and a portion is missing. The sample yields about 120,000 clones, about four fifths seen once. Sequences were derived from PBMCs, sampled from a glioma patient whose treatment included an IDH1 peptide vaccine. The receptors stem from a man between 40 and 49 years old with glioma. Both conserved end residues are part of each CDR3. Fields, in order: J gene, D gene, clone size, V gene, CDR3 DNA, CDR3 protein. The D gene is left open where the match is weak. Where a row states a size, it is once, few, many or the class of an expanded clone; other rows omit it.

J: TRBJ2-5
D: .
size: .
V: TRBV5-1
DNA: TGCGCCAGCACCTTAGAGGACTTCCAAGAGACCCAGTACTTC
CDR3: CASTLEDFQETQYF

J: TRBJ2-7
D: TRBD2
size: .
V: TRBV9
DNA: TGTGCCAGCAGCGTACTCCCTCTTGGGACTAGCGGGAGCAACGAGCAGTACTTC
CDR3: CASSVLPLGTSGSNEQYF

J: TRBJ2-3
D: .
size: .
V: TRBV2
DNA: TGTGCCAGCGGGAGGGGGCTGGATTACACAGATACGCAGTATTTT
CDR3: CASGRGLDYTDTQYF

J: TRBJ2-1
D: TRBD1
size: .
V: TRBV5-4
DNA: TGTGCCAGCAGCTCACAACAGGGGTATCTCAATGAGCAGTTCTTC
CDR3: CASSSQQGYLNEQFF

J: TRBJ2-7
D: .
size: .
V: TRBV29-1
DNA: TGCAGCGCCTATGACAACTACCAGTCCTACGAGCAGTACTTC
CDR3: CSAYDNYQSYEQYF

J: TRBJ2-5
D: TRBD2
size: .
V: TRBV13
DNA: TGTGCCAGCAGCTCGGGACTAGCGGGTATAGAGACCCAGTACTTC
CDR3: CASSSGLAGIETQYF

J: TRBJ1-2
D: .
size: .
V: TRBV7-2
DNA: TGTGCCAGCAGCACGCGAGGGGGAAACTATGGCTACACCTTC
CDR3: CASSTRGGNYGYTF

J: TRBJ2-7
D: .
size: .
V: TRBV30
DNA: TGTGCCTGGAGTCCACGGACCGGTCGAGAGCAGTACTTC
CDR3: CAWSPRTGREQYF

J: TRBJ1-4
D: .
size: .
V: TRBV15
DNA: TGTGCCACCAGCAATCGGGCAGGGGCAGGAGAAAAACTGTTTTTT
CDR3: CATSNRAGAGEKLFF

J: TRBJ2-5
D: .
size: .
V: TRBV19
DNA: TGTGCCAGTAGCCTCACGGGTTTGGAGACCCAGTACTTC
CDR3: CASSLTGLETQYF

J: TRBJ2-4
D: .
size: .
V: TRBV19
DNA: TGTGCCAGTAGTATCAGTGTGCAGGGTACCGACATTCAGTACTTC
CDR3: CASSISVQGTDIQYF

J: TRBJ2-7
D: .
size: few
V: TRBV19
DNA: TGTGCCAGTAGTATAGGGGGACCCCGCCCGAGCGAGCAGTACTTC
CDR3: CASSIGGPRPSEQYF

J: TRBJ1-2
D: TRBD1
size: few
V: TRBV5-4
DNA: TGTGCCAGCAGCTCCGACAGGGGCGATCTTTACACCTTC
CDR3: CASSSDRGDLYTF

J: TRBJ1-3
D: TRBD1
size: few
V: TRBV5-6
DNA: TGTGCCAGCAGCTTACGGGACAGGAATCTTGGAAACACCATATATTTT
CDR3: CASSLRDRNLGNTIYF